This passage covers 32 T cell receptor beta chains from one sample sequenced in a study of shared clonotypes between healthy human individuals (dated by TCRdb to the early 2020s). The method behind the library was the immunoSEQ multiplex PCR assay. TCRdb took this table from immuneACCESS and kept in-frame rearrangements with V and J called. Such tables lack part of the clones; where checked against another copy, unresolved V genes explain under half of the gap, and the rest is unexplained. The sample yields about 450,000 clones; around 79% were counted once. Approximately 12% of the sample lies in the top ten. The specimen was PBMCs. These receptors were collected from a woman aged 40-49 years in good health. Some clones in this sample may be carry-over from other donors' samples.

The chain carries TRBV28 and TRBJ2-5; 11 bases fit TRBD1. This CDR3 contains 15 residues. Germline V gene data show CDR1 as MDHEN and CDR2 as SYDVKM. With 6 bases clipped from V and 5 bases from J, the junction kept 8 bases outside the gene matches. CDR3 region: CASRTRTGGRETQYF. The CDR3, as DNA: TGTGCCAGCAGGACGAGGACAGGGGGCCGGGAGACCCAGTACTTC.

J is TRBJ2-5 and V is TRBV18, with 7 bases that match TRBD2. Germline lookup yields CDR1 KGHSH and CDR2 LQKENI. CDR3 length: 15 residues. V trimming: 6 bases; J trimming: 2 bases; junction bases outside the gene matches: 9. The CDR3: CASSQPGGLQETQYF. The CDR3 DNA reads TGTGCCAGCTCCCAACCCGGGGGGTTGCAAGAGACCCAGTACTTC.

This clone was seen more than once but under ten times. At the DNA level, this CDR3 is encoded by other sequences in the same sample as well. The chain combines TRBV2 with TRBJ2-7; the D is unclear. V shed 5 bases and J shed 2 bases, with 4 bases lying between them. The CDR3 covers 11 residues. Germline CDR1 SNHLY, CDR2 FYNNEI. The CDR3 bases are TGTGCCAGCAGTCCTACCTACGAGCAGTACTTC. Its protein product is CASSPTYEQYF.

The chain uses TRBV6-1 and TRBJ2-7; 10 bases are a match to TRBD1. Looked up from germline, CDR1 is MNHNS and CDR2 is SASEGT. J was trimmed by 2 bases and V by 7 bases; bases with no gene match: 8. This CDR3 region has 15 residues. CDR3 nucleotide sequence: TGTGCCAGCACCCTAGACAGGGGGCTGGCCTACGAGCAGTACTTC. Translated, it gives CASTLDRGLAYEQYF.

This chain connects TRBV10-3 to TRBJ2-1, with TRBD2 matching over 9 bases. This CDR3 spans 16 amino acids. Germline CDR1 and CDR2: ENHRY and SYGVKD. Trimming at V came to 0 bases and at J to 7 bases, leaving 7 bases not matched to a gene. This chain's CDR3 is CAISESVTSGRNEQFF. The DNA of the CDR3 is TGTGCCATCAGTGAGTCTGTCACCAGCGGGAGGAATGAGCAGTTCTTC.

In its sample, this clone was seen once. The identical CDR3 is also encoded by other nucleotide sequences in the sample. V gene TRBV7-9 combines with J gene TRBJ1-3; D gene unclear. This CDR3 is built from 13 residues. The V and J ends lost 8 bases and 0 bases respectively, with 8 bases between them. Germline CDR1 and CDR2: SEHNR and FQNEAQ (reference sequence). This chain's CDR3 is CASSLGSGNTIYF. CDR3 DNA: TGTGCCAGCTCTTTGGGCTCTGGAAACACCATATATTTT.

Comment on this clone: Other DNA sequences within the sample encode an identical CDR3. In nucleotides, the CDR3 is TGTGCCAGCAGCCCGGGACTAGCTTCAGATACGCAGTATTTT. This encodes CASSPGLASDTQYF. The rearrangement uses TRBV7-3 and TRBJ2-3; 9 bases are shared with TRBD2. This CDR3 has 14 residues. V lost 5 bases to trimming and J lost 4 bases; unmatched junction nucleotides: 4. Germline V gives CDR1 SGHTA, CDR2 FQGTGA.

The rearrangement uses TRBV9 and TRBJ2-4, with TRBD1 matching 10 bases. This CDR3 comprises 14 residues. Germline CDR1 and CDR2: SGDLS and YYNGEE. Trimming at V came to 2 bases and at J to 8 bases, leaving 4 bases not matched to a gene. CDR3 in amino acids: CASSVTGGVDIQYF. The CDR3 DNA follows: TGTGCCAGCAGCGTGACAGGGGGCGTCGACATTCAGTACTTC.

This chain links TRBV29-1 with TRBJ1-4; no definite D call. The CDR3 runs 15 residues. Trimming pared 6 bases from V and 3 bases from J, leaving 17 bases between. CDR1 SQVTM and CDR2 ANQGSEA come from the germline V gene. DNA for the CDR3: TGCAGCGTCGTAGTAGGAGGCAGCCCTAATGAAAAACTGTTTTTT. Translating it yields CSVVVGGSPNEKLFF.

The genes are TRBV15 and TRBJ1-3, with D possibly being TRBD1 (5 bases). The germline V and J ends were trimmed by 0 bases and 4 bases, with 7 bases remaining between them. Germline CDR1 LNHNV, CDR2 YYDKDF (reference sequence). There are 14 residues in the CDR3. The CDR3 sequence: CATSRDRQGNTIYF. CDR3 sequence (DNA): TGTGCCACCAGCAGAGACCGACAGGGAAACACCATATATTTT.

In DNA form, the CDR3 reads TGTGCCAGCTCACAAGGGACAGCCAATGAGCAGTTCTTC. Amino acid sequence: CASSQGTANEQFF. The chain joins TRBV18 to TRBJ2-1; 7 bases map to TRBD1. V lost 4 bases and J lost 6; bases outside the gene matches: 3. Germline V gene lookup returns CDR1 KGHSH and CDR2 LQKENI. The CDR3 consists of 13 residues.

The chain links TRBV6-5 to TRBJ2-7; TRBD2 matches 8 bases. The germline gives CDR1 MNHEY, CDR2 SVGAGI. This CDR3 spans 14 amino acids. V shed 6 bases, J shed 4 bases, and the junction held 8 bases outside the gene matches. CDR3 region: CASSTGTSTYEQYF. The CDR3 bases are TGTGCCAGCAGCACCGGGACTAGTACTTACGAGCAGTACTTC.

The table lists this clone with many counts. V and J are TRBV19 and TRBJ2-5, with TRBD2 matching 7 bases. The end of the DNA fits TRBJ2-7 better, so the J call may be wrong. The length of the CDR3 is 15 residues. The germline V gene encodes CDR1 LNHDA and CDR2 SQIVND (reference sequence). The CDR3 region is CASSIGSGGPYEQYF. CDR3 nucleotides: TGTGCCAGTAGTATTGGGTCGGGAGGCCCCTACGAGCAGTACTTC.

The chain carries TRBV5-1 and TRBJ2-1, with 13 bases that match TRBD2. Trimming at V came to 4 bases and at J to 7 bases, leaving 5 bases not matched to a gene. CDR1 is SGHRS, CDR2 YFSETQ, per germline. This CDR3 has 15 amino acids. The CDR3 loop is CASSAGLAGLNEQFF. CDR3 sequence (DNA): TGCGCCAGCAGCGCGGGACTAGCGGGGCTGAATGAGCAGTTCTTC.

The chain carries TRBV7-9 and TRBJ1-2; no clear D. Germline CDR1 reads SEHNR; CDR2 reads FQNEAQ (reference sequence). The CDR3 covers 11 residues. Between the trimmed V and J ends, which lost 3 bases and 8 bases, there was a span of 7 bases. Here the CDR3 DNA reads TGTGCCAGCAGCTTCTACACCGGCTACACCTTC. Translating it yields CASSFYTGYTF.

In this sample, this clone turned up a few times. V is TRBV28 and J is TRBJ1-5; 7 bases match TRBD1. V lost 7 bases, J lost 6 bases, and 9 bases stayed unmatched. CDR1 MDHEN and CDR2 SYDVKM come from the germline V gene. The CDR3 runs to 14 residues. Here the CDR3 reads CASIGRGGGQPQHF. Written as DNA, the CDR3 is TGTGCCAGCATAGGTCGAGGGGGCGGTCAGCCCCAGCATTTT. The full variable domain, in which reference TRBV28 and TRBJ1-5 provide the parts outside the CDR3, is DVKVTQSSRYLVKRTGEKVFLECVQDMDHENMFWYRQDPGLGLRLIYFSYDVKMKEKGDIPEGYSVSREKKERFSLILESASTNQTSMYLCASIGRGGGQPQHFGDGTRLSIL.

The chain uses TRBV9 and TRBJ2-7; D is unresolved. Germline V gives CDR1 SGDLS, CDR2 YYNGEE. Trimming took off 4 bases at V and 7 bases at J, with 15 bases between the two ends. The CDR3 covers 13 residues. The CDR3, as DNA: TGTGCCAGCAGCCTTACGTCGCTGACGGAGCAGTACTTC. It yields the protein CASSLTSLTEQYF.

The chain has TRBV19 and TRBJ2-1, with 10 bases matching TRBD2. The CDR3 totals 15 residues. Germline V gives CDR1 LNHDA, CDR2 SQIVND (reference sequence). V was clipped by 3 bases and J by 9 bases; unmatched bases: 8. The CDR3 protein is CASSISLAGEPEQFF. Written as DNA, the CDR3 is TGTGCCAGTAGTATCAGCCTAGCGGGAGAACCTGAGCAGTTCTTC.

The chain links TRBV7-8 to TRBJ2-7, with 8 bases identical to TRBD1. Trimming at V came to 1 base and at J to 8 bases, leaving 7 bases not matched to a gene. This CDR3 comprises 14 residues. Per germline, CDR1 SGHVS and CDR2 FQNEAQ. CDR3 sequence: CASSLGGDRRQQYF. The CDR3 coding sequence is TGTGCCAGCAGCTTAGGTGGGGACAGGAGACAGCAGTACTTC. The full variable domain, rest sourced from reference TRBV7-8 and TRBJ2-7, is GAGVSQSPRYKVAKRGQDVALRCDPISGHVSLFWYQQALGQGPEFLTYFQNEAQLDKSGLPSDRFFAERPEGSVSTLKIQRTQQEDSAVYLCASSLGGDRRQQYFGPGTRLTVT.

Comments on this clone: This may be a read error, as it is one base from a much larger clone. The same CDR3 also results from other DNA sequences found in this sample. The chain links TRBV5-1 to TRBJ1-1; D ambiguous. There are 13 residues in the CDR3. V was trimmed by 0 bases and J by 0 bases, leaving 3 bases between them. CDR1 SGHRS and CDR2 YFSETQ come from the germline V gene. CDR3 loop: CASSLGLNTEAFF. The CDR3 DNA is TGCGCCAGCAGCTTGGGGCTGAACACTGAAGCTTTCTTT.

With regard to this clone: The same CDR3 also results from other DNA sequences found in this sample. The CDR3 region is CASSVDPYNEQFF. CDR3 bases: TGTGCCAGCAGCGTAGATCCCTACAATGAGCAGTTCTTC. The V call is TRBV9, the J call TRBJ2-1, with D uncertain. The germline V and J ends were trimmed by 0 bases and 2 bases, with 3 bases remaining between them. The CDR3 totals 13 residues. CDR1 and CDR2 from the germline V gene are SGDLS and YYNGEE.

The chain uses TRBV5-6 and TRBJ2-1; maybe TRBD1 (6 bases). V was trimmed by 1 base and J by 4 bases, leaving 15 bases between them. This CDR3 is built from 16 residues. Germline V gene sequence: CDR1 SGHDT, CDR2 YYEEEE. The CDR3 loop reads CASSLTRGGRYNEQFF. Here the CDR3 DNA reads TGTGCCAGCAGCTTGACCAGGGGTGGAAGGTACAATGAGCAGTTCTTC.

This chain joins TRBV19 and TRBJ1-4; no firm D call. The CDR3 is 15 amino acids. Trimming took off 5 bases at V and 0 bases at J, with 10 bases between the two ends. Per the germline V gene, CDR1 is LNHDA and CDR2 is SQIVND (reference sequence). CDR3 bases: TGTGCCAGTAGTCCGTTCCACACAACTAATGAAAAACTGTTTTTT. Protein: CASSPFHTTNEKLFF.

This chain connects TRBV29-1 to TRBJ2-7, with 9 bases fitting TRBD1. J lost 1 base, V lost 4 bases, and 11 bases had no gene match. The CDR3 loop spans 16 amino acids. Germline V gene lookup returns CDR1 SQVTM and CDR2 ANQGSEA. CDR3: CSVVFGTGTLSYEQYF. DNA for the CDR3: TGCAGCGTTGTTTTTGGGACAGGGACACTTTCCTACGAGCAGTACTTC.

The rearrangement uses TRBV7-2 and TRBJ1-1; 10 bases fit TRBD1. The germline CDR1 and CDR2 sequences are SGHTA and FQGNSA. J lost 7 bases, V lost 3 bases, and 8 bases had no gene match. This CDR3 has 15 residues. CDR3 DNA: TGTGCCAGCAGCTTTTGGACAGGGGGGATCCTTGAAGCTTTCTTT. It codes for CASSFWTGGILEAFF.

This chain connects TRBV6-6 to TRBJ1-5; tentative D call: TRBD1 (5 bases). Germline lookup yields CDR1 MNHNY and CDR2 SVGAGI (reference sequence). There are 12 residues in the CDR3. V lost 10 bases, J lost 4 bases, and 11 bases lay in between. CDR3 nucleotides: TGTGCCACCACAGGAGCTAATCAGCCCCAGCATTTT. It encodes CATTGANQPQHF.

This chain joins TRBV5-1 and TRBJ2-7; D is unclear. Deletions cut 4 bases from V and 6 bases from J, with 14 bases between. This CDR3 is built from 13 residues. From germline, CDR1 is SGHRS and CDR2 YFSETQ. The CDR3 here is CASSPIAVGEQYF. In DNA, the CDR3 is TGCGCCAGCAGCCCGATCGCCGTGGGCGAGCAGTACTTC.

V gene TRBV7-2 combines with J gene TRBJ2-3, with D perhaps matching TRBD1 (6 bases). This CDR3 is 15 amino acids long. Per the germline V gene, CDR1 is SGHTA and CDR2 is FQGNSA. V lost 1 base, J lost 9 bases, and 17 bases lay in between. This CDR3 is CASSLGVGAKNTQYF. CDR3 bases: TGTGCCAGCAGCTTAGGGGTGGGGGCTAAAAACACGCAGTATTTT.

The chain carries TRBV19 and TRBJ1-3, with 7 bases fitting TRBD1. Germline loops: CDR1 LNHDA, CDR2 SQIVND (reference sequence). The ends lost 7 bases at V and 0 bases at J; junction bases unmatched: 6. This CDR3 spans 15 amino acids. The CDR3 loop reads CASKGDRDSGNTIYF. Written as DNA, the CDR3 is TGTGCCAGTAAGGGTGACAGGGACTCTGGAAACACCATATATTTT.

CDR3 amino acids: CASSQDGTGRNEQFF. The CDR3 nucleotides read TGTGCCAGCAGCCAAGATGGGACAGGGAGGAATGAGCAGTTCTTC. The chain has TRBV4-2 and TRBJ2-1, with TRBD1 matching 9 bases. In germline, CDR1 is LGHNA, CDR2 YNFKEQ. The length of the CDR3 is 15 residues. The V gene end was trimmed by 0 bases and the J gene end by 7 bases; junction bases not matched to a gene: 4.

The V gene is TRBV5-1, the J gene TRBJ2-1; 9 nucleotides match TRBD2. Trimming at V came to 4 bases and at J to 8 bases, leaving 10 bases not matched to a gene. The CDR3 consists of 15 residues. Germline V gene data show CDR1 as SGHRS and CDR2 as YFSETQ. The CDR3 nucleotides are TGCGCCAGCAGCATCGGACTAGCGAATTTCTATGAGCAGTTCTTC. Its protein product is CASSIGLANFYEQFF.

V and J are TRBV10-3 and TRBJ2-5; D not resolved. Trimming left V 4 bases short and J 3 bases short, with 9 bases between. The length of the CDR3 is 13 residues. Germline CDR1 is ENHRY and CDR2 is SYGVKD. The CDR3 loop reads CAISGGGKETQYF. DNA for the CDR3: TGTGCCATCAGTGGAGGCGGTAAAGAGACCCAGTACTTC.